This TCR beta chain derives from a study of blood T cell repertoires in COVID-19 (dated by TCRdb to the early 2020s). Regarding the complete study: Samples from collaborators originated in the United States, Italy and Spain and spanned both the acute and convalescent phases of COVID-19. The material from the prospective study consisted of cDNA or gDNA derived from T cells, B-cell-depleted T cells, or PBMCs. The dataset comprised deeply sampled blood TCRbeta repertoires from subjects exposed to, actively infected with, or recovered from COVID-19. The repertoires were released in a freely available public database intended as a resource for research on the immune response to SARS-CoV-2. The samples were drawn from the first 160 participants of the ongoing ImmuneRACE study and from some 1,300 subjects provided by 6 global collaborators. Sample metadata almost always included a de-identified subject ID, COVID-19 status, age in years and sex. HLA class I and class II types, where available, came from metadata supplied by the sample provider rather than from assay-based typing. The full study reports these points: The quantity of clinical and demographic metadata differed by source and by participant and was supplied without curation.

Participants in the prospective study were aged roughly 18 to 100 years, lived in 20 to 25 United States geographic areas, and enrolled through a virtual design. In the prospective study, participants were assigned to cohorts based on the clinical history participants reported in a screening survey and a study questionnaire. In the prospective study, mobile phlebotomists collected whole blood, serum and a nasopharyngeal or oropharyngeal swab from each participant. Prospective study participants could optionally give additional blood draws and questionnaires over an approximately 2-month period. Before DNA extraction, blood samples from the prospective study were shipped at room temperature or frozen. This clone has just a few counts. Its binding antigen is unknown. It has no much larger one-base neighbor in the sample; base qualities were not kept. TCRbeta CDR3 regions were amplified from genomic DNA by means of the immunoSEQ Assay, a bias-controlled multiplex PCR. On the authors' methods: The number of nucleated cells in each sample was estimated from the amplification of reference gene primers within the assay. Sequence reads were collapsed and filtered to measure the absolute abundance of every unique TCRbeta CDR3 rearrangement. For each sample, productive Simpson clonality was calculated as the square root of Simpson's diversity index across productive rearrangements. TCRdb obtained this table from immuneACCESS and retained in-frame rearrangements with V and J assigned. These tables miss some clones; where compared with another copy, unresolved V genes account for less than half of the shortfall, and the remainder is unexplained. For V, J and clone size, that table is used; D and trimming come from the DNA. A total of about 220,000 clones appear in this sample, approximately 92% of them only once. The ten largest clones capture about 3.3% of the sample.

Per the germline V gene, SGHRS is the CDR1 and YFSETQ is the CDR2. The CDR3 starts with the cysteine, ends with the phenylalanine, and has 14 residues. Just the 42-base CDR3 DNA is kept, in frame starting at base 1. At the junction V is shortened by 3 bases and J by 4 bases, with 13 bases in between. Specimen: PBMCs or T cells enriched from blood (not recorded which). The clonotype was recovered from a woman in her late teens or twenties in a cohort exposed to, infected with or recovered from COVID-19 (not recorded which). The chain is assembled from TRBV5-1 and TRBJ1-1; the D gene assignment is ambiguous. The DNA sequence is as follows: TGCGCCAGCAGCTACGACTCGAGGAGCACTGAAGCTTTCTTT. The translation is CASSYDSRSTEAFF.